The rows below give T cell receptor beta chains drawn from one sample of a study of T cell responses to AZD1222 COVID-19 vaccine. Some clones are missing from TCRdb's copy, which holds only in-frame ones; the method was immunoSEQ multiplex PCR. The table records roughly 120,000 clones, 87% of them present only once. Sample: peripheral blood, taken 28 days after the second AZD1222 dose. Receptors were obtained from an adult who received the AZD1222 COVID-19 vaccine. CDR3s include the opening cysteine and the closing phenylalanine or tryptophan. A D gene is named only where the DNA matches it firmly. Size is omitted from some rows. Given values are once, few, many or a class for expanded clones.

CDR3aa	CDR3nt	abundance	v_gene	j_gene	d_gene
CASSLRGSNQPQHF	TGTGCCAGCAGCTTGCGGGGTAGCAATCAGCCCCAGCATTTT	NA	TRBV5-6	TRBJ1-5	NA
CSVGHRGEAFF	TGCAGCGTTGGGCACAGGGGTGAAGCTTTCTTT	NA	TRBV29-1	TRBJ1-1	TRBD1
CASSQEFSGAPF	TGTGCCAGCAGCCAGGAATTTTCCGGGGCCCCATTC	NA	TRBV5-8	TRBJ1-2	NA
CASSPLTGLSGNTIYF	TGTGCCAGCTCACCACTAACAGGCCTCTCTGGAAACACCATATATTTT	NA	TRBV18	TRBJ1-3	NA
CASSQSGQVSTYEQYF	TGCGCCAGCAGTCAATCGGGGCAGGTAAGTACCTACGAGCAGTACTTC	NA	TRBV23-1	TRBJ2-7	NA
CATSRDYTISGNTIYF	TGTGCCACCAGCAGAGATTATACGATCTCTGGAAACACCATATATTTT	NA	TRBV15	TRBJ1-3	NA
CASSFANLWVEQFF	TGTGCCAGCAGCTTTGCTAACCTTTGGGTTGAGCAGTTCTTC	NA	TRBV5-5	TRBJ2-1	NA
CASSYSISTLNTEAFF	TGTGCCAGCAGTTACTCGATTAGCACATTGAACACTGAAGCTTTCTTT	NA	TRBV6-6	TRBJ1-1	NA
CASSRPGQGQETQYF	TGTGCCAGCAGCCGTCCGGGACAGGGACAAGAGACCCAGTACTTC	once	TRBV6-5	TRBJ2-5	TRBD1
CATSVVPGTEAFF	TGTGCCACCAGTGTAGTCCCGGGGACTGAAGCTTTCTTT	NA	TRBV15	TRBJ1-1	NA
CASSYGHTEAFF	TGTGCCAGCAGTTACGGACACACTGAAGCTTTCTTT	NA	TRBV6-5	TRBJ1-1	NA
CASSLTGGLGYTF	TGCGCCAGCAGCTTGACAGGGGGCCTTGGCTACACCTTC	NA	TRBV5-1	TRBJ1-2	TRBD1
CASSPRRYNEQFF	TGTGCCAGCAGTCCGCGCAGATACAATGAGCAGTTCTTC	NA	TRBV27	TRBJ2-1	NA
CASSSGQGGDQPQHF	TGTGCCAGCAGCTCAGGACAGGGGGGCGATCAGCCCCAGCATTTT	NA	TRBV7-2	TRBJ1-5	TRBD1
CAIGKGGDTEAFF	TGTGCCATCGGGAAAGGGGGGGACACTGAAGCTTTCTTT	NA	TRBV10-3	TRBJ1-1	NA
CASRYRGYGEETQYF	TGTGCCAGCAGATACAGGGGTTATGGGGAAGAGACCCAGTACTTC	NA	TRBV5-6	TRBJ2-5	TRBD1
CASSQPTSGGRNEQFF	TGCGCCAGCAGCCAGCCCACTAGCGGGGGACGCAATGAGCAGTTCTTC	NA	TRBV4-3	TRBJ2-1	TRBD2
CAWIKQSSGANVLTF	TGTGCCTGGATAAAACAGAGCTCTGGGGCCAACGTCCTGACTTTC	NA	TRBV30	TRBJ2-6	NA
CASSLAGTVQETQYF	TGTGCCAGCAGCTTGGCCGGGACAGTACAAGAGACCCAGTACTTC	NA	TRBV5-6	TRBJ2-5	TRBD1
CASSQDVGFGGHTEAFF	TGTGCCAGCAGCCAAGACGTCGGATTTGGTGGGCACACTGAAGCTTTCTTT	few	TRBV4-2	TRBJ1-1	NA
CASSSGLAGVSSYNEQFF	TGCGCCAGCAGCTCCGGACTAGCGGGGGTATCCTCCTACAATGAGCAGTTCTTC	NA	TRBV5-1	TRBJ2-1	TRBD2
CASSPPLAGDSYNEQFF	TGTGCCAGCTCACCACCGCTAGCGGGGGACTCCTACAATGAGCAGTTCTTC	NA	TRBV18	TRBJ2-1	TRBD2
CASSYSIFGGNTEAFF	TGTGCCAGCAGTTACTCGATCTTCGGGGGGAACACTGAAGCTTTCTTT	NA	TRBV6-5	TRBJ1-1	NA
CASQPSGTDTQYF	TGTGCCAGCCAACCCTCGGGCACAGATACGCAGTATTTT	NA	TRBV18	TRBJ2-3	NA
CASSSLWTGSNQPQHF	TGTGCCAGCAGCTCCCTGTGGACAGGTAGCAATCAGCCCCAGCATTTT	NA	TRBV28	TRBJ1-5	TRBD1
CASARGQHETQYF	TGTGCCAGCGCCAGGGGGCAGCACGAGACCCAGTACTTC	NA	TRBV12-3/TRBV12-4	TRBJ2-5	TRBD1
CASSYRGGEGYEQYF	TGTGCCAGCAGTTACCGCGGGGGCGAAGGCTACGAGCAGTACTTC	NA	TRBV6-5	TRBJ2-7	NA
CASSPKLSSYGYTF	TGTGCCAGCAGCCCAAAGCTCTCTAGCTATGGCTACACCTTC	NA	TRBV7-2	TRBJ1-2	NA
CAWSVGLGATEAFF	TGTGCCTGGAGTGTAGGCCTAGGTGCCACTGAAGCTTTCTTT	NA	TRBV30	TRBJ1-1	NA
CASSNGVSYEQYF	TGTGCCAGTAGTAATGGGGTCTCCTACGAGCAGTACTTC	NA	TRBV19	TRBJ2-7	NA
CASSQEASVAGGRDTQYF	TGTGCCAGCAGCCAAGAAGCAAGCGTAGCGGGGGGCAGAGATACGCAGTATTTT	NA	TRBV3-1/TRBV3-2	TRBJ2-3	TRBD2
CASSQPRSGTGGYTF	TGCGCCAGCAGCCAACCTCGCTCCGGGACAGGTGGCTACACCTTC	NA	TRBV4-1	TRBJ1-2	TRBD1
CAARVSSADTQYF	TGTGCCGCCCGGGTTTCCTCAGCCGATACGCAGTATTTT	once	TRBV6-5	TRBJ2-3	NA
CASSPLDRELLDGYTF	TGTGCCAGCAGTCCCCTGGACAGGGAGCTTTTGGATGGCTACACCTTC	NA	TRBV28	TRBJ1-2	TRBD1
CASSFDRSPNQPQHF	TGTGCCAGTAGCTTTGACAGGTCTCCCAATCAGCCCCAGCATTTT	NA	TRBV19	TRBJ1-5	NA
CASSRETGPITEAFF	TGTGCCAGCAGTAGAGAGACAGGTCCGATCACTGAAGCTTTCTTT	few	TRBV11-2	TRBJ1-1	NA
CASSLGQPELAFF	TGTGCCAGCAGCCTAGGGCAGCCCGAACTGGCTTTCTTT	NA	TRBV12-3/TRBV12-4	TRBJ1-1	NA
CASSPQGNYGYTF	TGTGCCAGCAGCCCACAGGGGAACTATGGCTACACCTTC	NA	TRBV7-9	TRBJ1-2	TRBD1
CASSLGASTGNTIYF	TGTGCCAGCAGCTTAGGAGCGTCGACAGGAAACACCATATATTTT	once	TRBV7-8	TRBJ1-3	NA
CASSHPGGQSYEQYF	TGTGCCAGCAGCCACCCAGGGGGGCAATCCTACGAGCAGTACTTC	NA	TRBV7-2	TRBJ2-7	NA
CASSQTPGDTQYF	TGCGCCAGCAGCCAAACCCCGGGGGATACGCAGTATTTT	NA	TRBV4-3	TRBJ2-3	NA
CASSARRETQYF	TGCGCCAGCAGCGCCCGGAGGGAGACCCAGTACTTC	NA	TRBV5-1	TRBJ2-5	NA
CASRNAGNSPLHF	TGTGCCAGTAGGAACGCAGGAAATTCACCCCTCCACTTT	NA	TRBV19	TRBJ1-6	NA
CASNQRGNTGELFF	TGTGCCAGCAACCAGCGGGGGAACACCGGGGAGCTGTTTTTT	few	TRBV27	TRBJ2-2	TRBD2
CASCKIQGHEQYF	TGTGCCAGCTGTAAGATCCAGGGGCACGAGCAGTACTTC	NA	TRBV12-3/TRBV12-4	TRBJ2-7	NA
CASSVGRSTDTQYF	TGTGCCAGCAGCGTGGGGCGGAGCACAGATACGCAGTATTTT	once	TRBV6-5	TRBJ2-3	NA
CASSLERTGRTEAFF	TGTGCCAGCAGCTTGGAAAGGACGGGGAGGACTGAAGCTTTCTTT	NA	TRBV5-4	TRBJ1-1	NA
CASSRTPSYEQYF	TGTGCCAGCAGCCGGACCCCTTCCTACGAGCAGTACTTC	many	TRBV7-9	TRBJ2-7	NA
CASSPDYFRAYEQYF	TGTGCCAGCAGTCCGGACTATTTCCGAGCCTACGAGCAGTACTTC	NA	TRBV27	TRBJ2-7	NA
CASSLHQGVDQPQHF	TGTGCCAGCTCTCTACACCAGGGGGTGGATCAGCCCCAGCATTTT	NA	TRBV18	TRBJ1-5	TRBD1
CASSWGLMDQPQHF	TGTGCCAGTAGTTGGGGACTCATGGATCAGCCCCAGCATTTT	NA	TRBV19	TRBJ1-5	NA
CASSPVDTGNTIYF	TGTGCCAGCTCACCTGTAGACACTGGAAACACCATATATTTT	NA	TRBV18	TRBJ1-3	NA
CSASGGTVNQPQHF	TGCAGTGCTAGTGGTGGGACAGTAAATCAGCCCCAGCATTTT	NA	TRBV20-1	TRBJ1-5	TRBD1
CASSLEERVDNTF	TGTGCCAGCAGCTTAGAGGAGAGGGTGGACAACACCTTC	NA	TRBV7-2	TRBJ1-2	NA
CASSQGAGGNQPQHF	TGTGCCAGTAGCCAGGGGGCGGGCGGCAATCAGCCCCAGCATTTT	NA	TRBV19	TRBJ1-5	TRBD1
CASRQAGYGYTF	TGTGCCAGCAGGCAGGCAGGCTATGGCTACACCTTC	few	TRBV27	TRBJ1-2	NA
CASSVVSGQKFEASPLHF	TGTGCCAGCAGTGTCGTATCAGGGCAAAAATTCGAGGCTTCACCCCTCCACTTT	NA	TRBV2	TRBJ1-6	NA